This entry lists 20 T cell receptor beta chains sequenced from one sample in a study of tumor and adjacent non-tumor tissue in lung cancer. The library came from three nested PCR rounds adapted from ARM-PCR protocols. A single record per CDR3 protein comes from TCRdb applying MiXCR to the multiplex PCR reads. This table holds about 200,000 distinct CDR3 sequences, 71% found once. The template was RNA from unsorted bulk tissue. The sample comprised lung tumor tissue. The origin of the receptors is a man aged 55 to 70 with non-small cell lung cancer.

This clonotype was found once. A read error may explain this, as a much larger clone is one base away. J is TRBJ2-7 and V is TRBV20-1, with D perhaps matching TRBD1 (6 bases). CDR1 and CDR2 from the germline V gene are DFQATT and SNEGSKA (reference sequence). The CDR3 extends over 14 amino acids. Here the CDR3 reads CSASPDTGLYQQYF. The CDR3 bases are TGCAGTGCTAGCCCCGACACAGGGCTCTACCAGCAGTACTTC.

Details on this clonotype: No conserved phenylalanine or tryptophan ends this CDR3, so it is likely a read error. The DNA is left out, because the CDR3 cannot be placed on it with certainty; the CDR3 is given as TCRdb lists it. The chain joins TRBV20-1 to TRBJ1-5; the table assigns TRBD1, which was not confirmed against the DNA. CDR1 and CDR2 (germline): DFQATT, SNEGSKA (reference sequence). The CDR3 is 13 amino acids long, termini counted. Here the CDR3 reads CSAVRGPNQPQHL.

This clonotype was recorded many times. The chain carries TRBV11-3 and TRBJ1-3; possibly TRBD1 for D (5 bases). Per germline, CDR1 SGHNT and CDR2 YENEEA. V dropped 5 bases and J dropped 4 bases, with 12 bases sitting between them. The CDR3 spans 14 residues. The CDR3 here is CASSPRGRGNTIYF. CDR3 coding DNA: TGTGCCAGCAGCCCGAGGGGAAGAGGAAACACCATATATTTT.

For this clonotype: This likely comes from a read error, as the CDR3 has no conserved phenylalanine or tryptophan at its end. V and J are TRBV20-1 and TRBJ2-3, with TRBD1 matching 12 bases. The germline V gene encodes CDR1 DFQATT and CDR2 SNEGSKA (reference sequence). This CDR3 spans 14 amino acids. With V trimmed by 6 bases and J by 5 bases, 6 bases remained unmatched. CDR3 in DNA: TGCAGTGCGACCGGGACAGGGGGCATAGATACGCAGTATTGT. It translates to CSATGTGGIDTQYC.

This clonotype was observed a handful of times. The rearrangement joins TRBV11-2 to TRBJ1-2; no clear D. The CDR3 has 14 residues. Germline values: CDR1 SGHAT, CDR2 FQNNGV. Trimming cost V 6 bases and J 1 base, with 12 bases left between them. The DNA for the CDR3 is TGTGCCAGCAGTCCACCCATTGTTAACTATGGCTACACCTTC. It is translated as CASSPPIVNYGYTF.

Comments on this clonotype: The CDR3 end shows no conserved phenylalanine or tryptophan, and so a read error is likely. The DNA is omitted, as the CDR3 cannot be located on it reliably, and the CDR3 follows TCRdb's listing. The J gene is TRBJ2-3, the V gene TRBV6-4. Inclusive of both ends, the CDR3 amounts to 13 amino acids. Germline V CDR1 and CDR2: MRHNA, SNTAGT. The CDR3 spells CASSDSSTDTHYI.

About this clonotype: Likely a read error: the CDR3 ends without its conserved phenylalanine or tryptophan. The chain has TRBV20-1 and TRBJ2-3; a possible D gene is TRBD2 (6 bases). Germline loops: CDR1 DFQATT, CDR2 SNEGSKA (reference sequence). V was pared by 1 base and J by 4 bases, with 12 bases between. CDR3 length: 14 amino acids. The CDR3 sequence is CSARVAGLSDTQYL. The CDR3 nucleotides are TGCAGTGCTAGAGTGGCGGGATTATCAGATACGCAGTATTTA.

With regard to this clonotype: It may be a read error: a sequence one base away is much more abundant. DNA of the CDR3: TGCAGTGCTAGTAAGGCGGGTGGGGGGCCCAATCAGCCCCAGCGTTTT. It is translated as CSASKAGGGPNQPQRF. The chain joins TRBV20-1 to TRBJ1-5, with D possibly being TRBD1 (6 bases). Germline loops: CDR1 DFQATT, CDR2 SNEGSKA (reference sequence). The CDR3 covers 16 residues.

This chain connects TRBV20-1 to TRBJ1-2; D perhaps matches TRBD1 (5 bases). CDR3 length equals 13 residues. Trimming stripped 8 bases from V and 6 bases from J, with 19 bases between. The germline gives CDR1 DFQATT, CDR2 SNEGSKA (reference sequence). The CDR3 region has the DNA TGCAGTACTGCCCCAGGGTCTACTGATGGCTACACCTTC. Translated: CSTAPGSTDGYTF.

The rearrangement links TRBV11-1 to TRBJ2-3, with D possibly TRBD1 on 6 matching bases. Germline loops: CDR1 SGHAT, CDR2 FQDESV (reference sequence). The CDR3 consists of 15 residues. V shed 7 bases and J shed 3 bases, with 17 bases lying between them. This chain's CDR3 is CASNQSRGGTDTQYF. The CDR3 region has the DNA TGTGCCAGCAACCAATCCAGGGGTGGAACAGATACGCAGTATTTT.

This chain links TRBV12-3 or TRBV12-4 with TRBJ2-1, with TRBD1 matching over 9 bases. The CDR3 loop spans 18 amino acids. The V gene end was trimmed by 5 bases and the J gene end by 5 bases; junction bases not matched to a gene: 16. Written as DNA, the CDR3 is TGTGCCAGCAGTACCCGGGACAGGGAGTTTTTTAAGAACAATGAGCAGTTCTTC. This gives the protein CASSTRDREFFKNNEQFF.

On this clonotype itself: The junction differs from germline at one of its ends, possibly a read error. The chain employs TRBV11-3 and TRBJ1-1, with D unclear. The germline gives CDR1 SGHNT, CDR2 YENEEA. The CDR3 length is 13 residues. CDR3 residues: CVSSLTLMSEAFF. CDR3 DNA: TGTGTCAGCAGCTTAACCCTGATGAGTGAAGCTTTCTTT.

The chain uses TRBV7-9 and TRBJ1-6; 8 bases line up with TRBD1. J was trimmed by 6 bases and V by 4 bases; bases with no gene match: 8. The CDR3 length is 16 residues. The germline V gene encodes CDR1 SEHNR and CDR2 FQNEAQ (reference sequence). The CDR3 DNA reads TGTGCCAGCAGCTCCGAATCAGGGGGCGGTAATTCACCCCTCCACTTT. Its protein product is CASSSESGGGNSPLHF. Drawing the rest from reference TRBV7-9 and TRBJ1-6, the complete variable domain is DTGVSQNPRHKITKRGQNVTFRCDPISEHNRLYWYRQTLGQGPEFLTYFQNEAQLEKSRLLSDRFSAERPKGSFSTLEIQRTEQGDSAMYLCASSSESGGGNSPLHFGNGTRLTVT.

Comments on this clonotype: In this CDR3 the conserved last residue, phenylalanine or tryptophan, is missing, so a read error is likely. The chain has TRBV4-2 and TRBJ1-4; D is undetermined. Germline loops: CDR1 LGHNA, CDR2 YNFKEQ. This CDR3 contains 14 residues. The CDR3 spells CTSSQDLHGEKLFS. CDR3 coding DNA: TGTACCAGCAGCCAAGACCTACACGGTGAAAAACTGTTTTCT.

In the case of this clonotype: Since a much larger clone is just one base distant, this may be a read error. The rearrangement uses TRBV28 and TRBJ1-6, with no clear D. Germline lookup yields CDR1 MDHEN and CDR2 SYDVKM. The CDR3 has 17 amino acids. Trimming took 2 bases from V and 7 from J, leaving 18 bases between them. The CDR3: CASSLGEKGNLNSPLHF. CDR3 nucleotides: TGTGCCAGCAGTTTAGGAGAGAAAGGGAACCTAAATTCACCCCTCCACTTT.

Regarding this clonotype: A read error may be the cause here, since a much bigger clone is one base away. V usage is TRBV29-1 and J usage is TRBJ1-2, with a tentative D call TRBD1 (5 bases). Per germline, CDR1 SQVTM and CDR2 ANQGSEA. The CDR3 covers 13 residues. V was cut by 6 bases and J by 0 bases, with 11 bases left in between. The CDR3 sequence is CSVPMGANYGYTF. Here the CDR3 DNA reads TGCAGCGTCCCAATGGGGGCTAACTATGGCTACACCTTC.

Points on this clonotype: The conserved phenylalanine or tryptophan is not found at the CDR3 terminus, so this likely reflects a read error. The limits of the CDR3 on the DNA are not certain, so only TCRdb's listed CDR3 is given. The chain carries TRBV10-1 and TRBJ1-4; the DNA was not compared with TRBD1, the D call given in the table. CDR1 is WNHNN, CDR2 SYGVQD, per germline (reference sequence). From its first to its last residue, the CDR3 has 14 amino acids. CDR3 in amino acids: CASHPTWGLGKLSL.

The chain couples TRBV5-1 to TRBJ1-6; 7 nucleotides match TRBD1. Germline assignment: CDR1 SGHRS and CDR2 YFSETQ. The CDR3 runs to 16 residues. The V gene end was trimmed by 4 bases and the J gene end by 7 bases; junction bases not matched to a gene: 11. CDR3 DNA sequence: TGCGCCAGCAGCCAGGAGGGGGCGATTCGGAATTCACCCCTCCACTTT. Its protein is CASSQEGAIRNSPLHF.

A remark on this clonotype: A junction end diverges from the germline sequence, so it may reflect a read error. DNA of the CDR3: TGTACCAGCACCAAGGGAGGGTTTCCTAACTACGAGCAGTACTTC. The encoded protein is CTSTKGGFPNYEQYF. V usage is TRBV6-6 and J usage is TRBJ2-7, with 7 bases lining up with TRBD2. The CDR3 sequence is 15 residues long. CDR1 and CDR2 from the germline V gene are MNHNY and SVGAGI (reference sequence).

This clonotype was counted between two and nine times. V gene TRBV5-6 combines with J gene TRBJ1-2; D is ambiguous. The germline V and J ends were trimmed by 4 bases and 2 bases, with 12 bases remaining between them. The length of the CDR3 is 14 residues. Germline V lookup: CDR1 SGHDT, CDR2 YYEEEE. This CDR3 reads CASSAYDGNYGYTF. CDR3 bases: TGTGCCAGCAGCGCCTACGACGGCAACTATGGCTACACCTTC. Full variable domain (rest looked up from reference TRBV5-6 and TRBJ1-2): DAGVTQSPTHLIKTRGQQVTLRCSPKSGHDTVSWYQQALGQGPQFIFQYYEEEERQRGNFPDRFSGHQFPNYSSELNVNALLLGDSALYLCASSAYDGNYGYTFGSGTRLTVV.